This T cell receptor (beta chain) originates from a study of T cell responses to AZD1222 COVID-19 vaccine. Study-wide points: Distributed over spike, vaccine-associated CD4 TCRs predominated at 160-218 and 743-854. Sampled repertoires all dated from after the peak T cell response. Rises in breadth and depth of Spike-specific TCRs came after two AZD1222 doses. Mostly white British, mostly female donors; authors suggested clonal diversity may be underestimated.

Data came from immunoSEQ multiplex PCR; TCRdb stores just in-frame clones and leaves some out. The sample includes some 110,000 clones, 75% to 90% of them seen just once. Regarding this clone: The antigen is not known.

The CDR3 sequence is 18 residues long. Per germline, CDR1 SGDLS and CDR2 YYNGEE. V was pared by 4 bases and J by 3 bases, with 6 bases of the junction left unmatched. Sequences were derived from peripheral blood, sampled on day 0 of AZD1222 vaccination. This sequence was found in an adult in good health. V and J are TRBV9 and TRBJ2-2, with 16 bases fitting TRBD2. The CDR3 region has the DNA TGTGCCAGCAGCTTCGGGACTAGCGGGAGGGGTTACACCGGGGAGCTGTTTTTT. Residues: CASSFGTSGRGYTGELFF. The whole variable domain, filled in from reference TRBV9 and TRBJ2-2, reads DSGVTQTPKHLITATGQRVTLRCSPRSGDLSVYWYQQSLDQGLQFLIQYYNGEERAKGNILERFSAQQFPDLHSELNLSSLELGDSALYFCASSFGTSGRGYTGELFFGEGSRLTVL.